This T cell receptor beta chain emerged from a study of T cell repertoires in cytomegalovirus infection. Overall study context: Matching HLA type, along with CMV infection, was indicated by public TCR beta signatures.

This clonotype was observed at least ten times. The antigen is not known. TCRdb reprocessed the reads via MiXCR and lists one record per CDR3 protein. The sample has around 210,000 distinct CDR3 sequences, approximately 7% seen once. The germline V and J ends were trimmed by 3 bases and 2 bases, with 11 bases remaining between them. In germline, CDR1 is SGHTA, CDR2 FQGNSA. This CDR3 has 14 amino acids. Broader study findings: Of the TCR beta families, the public ones yielded a cumulative frequency that identified carriers of CMV plus the relevant HLA. Dominating the ex vivo response were TCR beta clonotypes that were CMV-specific and HLA-C-restricted.

V usage is TRBV7-2 and J usage is TRBJ2-7; D is uncertain. The sequenced material came from PBMCs. The receptor was derived from a human donor in good health (CMV status not recorded). Some clones in this sample may be carry-over from other donors' samples. The CDR3 nucleotides read TGTGCCAGCAGCTTGGGCAGCCAAACCTACGAGCAGTACTTC. It translates to CASSLGSQTYEQYF.